This is a list of T cell receptor beta chains from one sample in a study of blood T cell repertoires in COVID-19. Produced via immunoSEQ multiplex PCR; TCRdb's table is partial and in-frame only. The sample carries more than 110,000 clones, almost 80% recorded once. Sequenced material: PBMCs or T cells enriched from blood (not recorded which). The source is a woman between 50 and 59 years old who had recovered from COVID-19. Each CDR3 is given with its conserved first and last residue. D genes are given only for firm matches. Clone size is shown for a subset of rows, as once, few, many or a class of expanded clone.

>TRBD1|TRBJ1-1|13|once|TRBV25-1
CASCKGGNTEAFF
TGTGCCAGTTGCAAAGGGGGCAACACTGAAGCTTTCTTT
>-|TRBJ2-7|14|-|TRBV28
CASSAPSRLYEQYF
TGTGCCAGCAGTGCCCCCTCCCGACTTTACGAGCAGTACTTC
>-|TRBJ1-5|13|-|TRBV5-6
CASSTRNNQPQHF
TGTGCCAGCAGCACCAGAAACAATCAGCCCCAGCATTTT
>-|TRBJ2-2|18|once|TRBV13
CASSLGANEGLNTGELFF
TGTGCCAGCAGCTTAGGGGCTAATGAGGGACTGAACACCGGGGAGCTGTTTTTT
>-|TRBJ2-3|16|-|TRBV11-2
CASSFLGRVPTDTQYF
TGTGCCAGCAGCTTCCTCGGGCGGGTCCCCACAGATACGCAGTATTTT
>-|TRBJ2-1|14|-|TRBV2
CASTPVLGVNEQFF
TGTGCCAGCACCCCAGTCCTAGGAGTCAATGAGCAGTTCTTC
>-|TRBJ1-2|16|few|TRBV5-1
CASSMGQEEGHYGYTF
TGCGCCAGCAGCATGGGCCAGGAGGAGGGACACTATGGCTACACCTTC
>-|TRBJ1-5|13|-|TRBV12-3/TRBV12-4
CASSPQENQPQHF
TGTGCCAGCAGTCCACAGGAGAATCAGCCCCAGCATTTT
>TRBD1|TRBJ1-1|16|-|TRBV6-1
CASSEPGQGAGTEAFF
TGTGCCAGCAGTGAACCCGGACAGGGGGCGGGCACTGAAGCTTTCTTT
>TRBD1|TRBJ2-7|15|-|TRBV19
CASSDRQGLGGEQYF
TGTGCCAGTAGCGACCGACAGGGGCTTGGGGGGGAGCAGTACTTC
>-|TRBJ1-3|17|-|TRBV7-9
CASSPKTVTGSGNTIYF
TGTGCCAGCAGCCCGAAGACAGTGACCGGCTCTGGAAACACCATATATTTT
>-|TRBJ1-4|13|-|TRBV11-2
CASSYGQNEKLFF
TGTGCCAGCAGCTACGGACAGAATGAAAAACTGTTTTTT
>-|TRBJ1-1|14|many|TRBV7-9
CASSLGQAGTEAFF
TGTGCCAGCAGCTTAGGACAGGCGGGCACTGAAGCTTTCTTT
>-|TRBJ1-5|12|-|TRBV10-3
CAVSETMQPQHF
TGTGCCGTCTCCGAAACTATGCAGCCCCAGCATTTT
>-|TRBJ2-6|16|-|TRBV5-1
CASSLGDNSGANVLTF
TGCGCCAGCAGCTTGGGGGACAACTCTGGGGCCAACGTCCTGACTTTC
>-|TRBJ1-1|16|-|TRBV19
CASSSHTMTGNTEAFF
TGTGCCAGTAGCTCACACACAATGACAGGGAACACTGAAGCTTTCTTT
>TRBD1|TRBJ1-2|14|-|TRBV2
CASSEGRGAGGYTF
TGTGCCAGCAGTGAAGGCAGGGGGGCAGGTGGCTACACCTTC
>TRBD2|TRBJ2-7|15|-|TRBV27
CASSPFSLAGREQYF
TGTGCCAGCAGCCCCTTTTCACTAGCGGGTCGCGAGCAGTACTTC
>TRBD1|TRBJ1-5|16|-|TRBV2
CASRTTGDSSHQPQHF
TGTGCCAGCAGAACCACGGGGGACAGCAGCCATCAGCCCCAGCATTTT
>TRBD1|TRBJ2-1|15|once|TRBV9
CASSLGQGPLNEQFF
TGTGCCAGCAGCTTGGGACAGGGGCCCCTCAATGAGCAGTTCTTC
>TRBD1|TRBJ1-4|15|-|TRBV5-1
CASSLGTGEGEKLFF
TGCGCCAGCAGCTTGGGGACAGGGGAAGGGGAAAAACTGTTTTTT
>-|TRBJ1-1|14|-|TRBV5-1
CASSLLPGDTEAFF
TGCGCCAGCAGCTTGCTCCCAGGGGACACTGAAGCTTTCTTT
>TRBD1|TRBJ1-6|15|-|TRBV11-2
CASSSTGLVRAPLHF
TGTGCCAGCAGTTCGACAGGGCTCGTGAGGGCACCCCTCCACTTT
>TRBD1|TRBJ1-6|15|-|TRBV2
CASGTGGTGASPLHF
TGTGCCAGCGGAACAGGGGGGACAGGGGCTTCACCCCTCCACTTT
>TRBD1|TRBJ1-1|13|-|TRBV2
CASTPPGGTEAFF
TGTGCCAGCACCCCGCCAGGGGGCACTGAAGCTTTCTTT
>-|TRBJ1-2|16|-|TRBV5-1
CASSWAIRGTSYGYTF
TGCGCCAGCAGCTGGGCCATAAGGGGGACTAGCTATGGCTACACCTTC
>TRBD2|TRBJ2-1|15|-|TRBV25-1
CASRPTSGVYNEQFF
TGTGCCAGCAGGCCGACTAGCGGAGTATACAATGAGCAGTTCTTC
>TRBD2|TRBJ2-7|16|few|TRBV7-7
CASSGRLAGASYEQYF
TGTGCTAGCAGCGGCCGACTAGCGGGGGCCTCCTACGAGCAGTACTTC
>TRBD1|TRBJ2-3|14|-|TRBV7-3
CASSNRGWLDTQYF
TGTGCCAGCAGCAACAGGGGCTGGCTAGATACGCAGTATTTT
>-|TRBJ1-2|13|-|TRBV5-1
CASSLEGNHGYTF
TGCGCCAGCAGCTTGGAGGGGAACCATGGCTACACCTTC
>-|TRBJ1-5|15|-|TRBV5-1
CASSLAGSRGQPQHF
TGCGCCAGCAGCTTGGCCGGGTCCAGGGGTCAGCCCCAGCATTTT
>TRBD1|TRBJ2-5|16|many|TRBV11-3
CASSLGTGDFGETQYF
TGTGCCAGCAGCTTAGGGACAGGAGACTTCGGGGAGACCCAGTACTTC
>-|TRBJ1-1|14|-|TRBV27
CASSLTQGNTEAFF
TGTGCCAGCAGTTTGACCCAGGGGAACACTGAAGCTTTCTTT
>TRBD1|TRBJ1-2|14|once|TRBV9
CASSPQTGGYGYTF
TGTGCCAGCAGCCCCCAGACAGGGGGCTATGGCTACACCTTC
>-|TRBJ1-3|17|-|TRBV10-3
CAISEGQALGWGNTIYF
TGTGCCATCAGTGAGGGGCAGGCTCTCGGTTGGGGAAACACCATATATTTT
>-|TRBJ2-5|16|-|TRBV3-1/TRBV3-2
CASSLSGSEYQETQYF
TGTGCCAGCAGCTTATCGGGATCGGAGTACCAAGAGACCCAGTACTTC
>TRBD1|TRBJ2-2|13|few|TRBV30
CAWKGQLTGELFF
TGTGCCTGGAAGGGACAGCTCACCGGGGAGCTGTTTTTT
>-|TRBJ1-2|13|once|TRBV5-1
CASSLVGDYGYTF
TGCGCCAGCAGCTTGGTCGGGGACTATGGCTACACCTTC
>TRBD1|TRBJ2-3|14|-|TRBV18
CASSPGTGADTQYF
TGTGCCAGCTCGCCCGGGACAGGGGCAGATACGCAGTATTTT
>-|TRBJ1-2|16|-|TRBV14
CASSQDLGDSSYGYTF
TGTGCCAGCAGCCAAGATTTAGGCGACAGTTCCTATGGCTACACCTTC